This T cell receptor (beta chain) was documented in a study of T cell repertoires in ileal Crohn's disease. At the level of the study: About 37% were active smokers at surgery; median disease duration was around 8 years. Operated complications were stricturing disease (about 60%) and penetrating disease (approximately 39%).

Clones were sequenced by immunoSEQ multiplex PCR, and TCRdb holds only the in-frame ones, with some missing. The profile covers tens of thousands of clones, with roughly 81% appearing a single time and roughly 5.4% taken by the ten largest. Trimming cost V 0 bases and J 4 bases; bases outside gene matches: 8. Germline CDR1 and CDR2: LGHNA and YNFKEQ. The length of the CDR3 is 17 residues. The study's findings and limits: Active smokers at surgery had more clonal expansions than non-smokers.

As to this clone: Its antigen is unknown.

This receptor was identified in an adult with Crohn's disease. Sequences were obtained from ileal tissue. This sequence joins TRBV4-2 and TRBJ2-3; 9 nucleotides line up with TRBD2. CDR3 loop: CASSQEGAGGRSDTQYF. The CDR3 nucleotides are TGTGCCAGCAGCCAAGAAGGAGCGGGGGGCCGGTCAGATACGCAGTATTTT.